What follows are 13 T cell receptor beta chains derived from one specimen sequenced in a study of early T cells in non-severe SARS-CoV-2 infection. TCRdb analysed the 5' RACE reads with MiXCR anew, one entry per CDR3 protein. The table shows around 60,000 distinct CDR3 sequences, with over 9.5% occurring only once. Sequencing was performed on whole blood. These receptors originate from an adult who was a healthcare worker with PCR-confirmed SARS-CoV-2 infection or an uninfected control (not recorded which).

This clonotype turned up a few times. This rearrangement joins TRBV4-3 to TRBJ1-2; D uncertain. The germline CDR1 and CDR2 sequences are LGHNA and YSLEER. V shed 4 bases and J shed 4 bases, with 10 bases lying between them. The CDR3 has 13 residues. The CDR3 sequence: CASSPSPSYGYTF. In nucleotides, the CDR3 is TGCGCCAGCAGCCCGTCCCCCTCCTATGGCTACACCTTC.

This clonotype occurred many times. This rearrangement joins TRBV11-2 to TRBJ2-3; 8 positions match TRBD2. After removal of 4 bases from V and 1 base from J, the junction contained 1 base not matched to a gene. The germline CDR1 and CDR2 sequences are SGHAT and FQNNGV. The CDR3 contains 14 residues. The CDR3 DNA follows: TGTGCCAGCAGCTCGGGACTAGGCACAGATACGCAGTATTTT. Encoded protein: CASSSGLGTDTQYF.

At least ten counts were recorded for this clonotype. The gene calls are TRBV6-5 and TRBJ1-2, with D possibly TRBD1 on 5 matching bases. Trimming removed 0 bases from V and 5 bases from J, with 7 bases in between. Per germline, CDR1 MNHEY and CDR2 SVGAGI. CDR3 length: 13 amino acids. The CDR3 coding sequence is TGTGCCAGCAGTTACTCGACAGATTATGGCTACACCTTC. Amino acids: CASSYSTDYGYTF.

This clonotype was seen a handful of times. The chain combines TRBV12-3 or TRBV12-4 with TRBJ2-3; 7 bases align to TRBD2. The CDR3 has 13 residues. Trimming at V came to 7 bases and at J to 6 bases, leaving 7 bases not matched to a gene. The CDR3 DNA sequence: TGTGCCAGCACCAGGCGGCGGGAGGATACGCAGTATTTT. This encodes CASTRRREDTQYF.

This clonotype was observed a handful of times. This chain joins TRBV5-1 and TRBJ2-4, with D perhaps matching TRBD1 (5 bases). Trimming left V 1 base short and J 9 bases short, with 11 bases between. There are 13 residues in the CDR3. Per the germline V gene, CDR1 is SGHRS and CDR2 is YFSETQ. CDR3 DNA: TGCGCCAGCAGCTTGCAGGGTGTGAGCATTCAGTACTTC. Encoded protein: CASSLQGVSIQYF. Supplemented by reference TRBV5-1 and TRBJ2-4, the full variable domain reads KAGVTQTPRYLIKTRGQQVTLSCSPISGHRSVSWYQQTPGQGLQFLFEYFSETQRNKGNFPGRFSGRQFSNSRSEMNVSTLELGDSALYLCASSLQGVSIQYFGAGTRLSVL.

This chain joins TRBV18 and TRBJ2-2; 9 bases are a match to TRBD2. This CDR3 has 15 residues. V lost 5 bases, J lost 7 bases, and 8 bases stayed unmatched. The germline CDR1 and CDR2 sequences are KGHSH and LQKENI. The CDR3: CASSSVSGRNGELFF. CDR3 sequence (DNA): TGTGCCAGCTCATCGGTTAGCGGGAGAAACGGGGAGCTGTTTTTT.

This clonotype was counted ten times or more. The chain recombines TRBV28 with TRBJ2-7, with D possibly being TRBD1 (5 bases). Germline V gene data show CDR1 as MDHEN and CDR2 as SYDVKM. The CDR3 contains 13 residues. Trimming pared 2 bases from V and 2 bases from J, leaving 7 bases between. CDR3 nucleotide sequence: TGTGCCAGCAGTTTAAGGGGTCCCTACGAGCAGTACTTC. Its protein product is CASSLRGPYEQYF.

V usage is TRBV29-1 and J usage is TRBJ2-1; 7 bases align to TRBD2. V shed 3 bases and J 6 bases; nucleotides not matched to a gene: 11. Per the germline V gene, CDR1 is SQVTM and CDR2 is ANQGSEA. CDR3 length equals 15 residues. The CDR3 sequence is CSVERGISSGNEQFF. As DNA, the CDR3 is TGCAGCGTTGAGCGGGGGATCTCATCCGGCAATGAGCAGTTCTTC.

By share of the sample, this clonotype is medium-sized. The chain recombines TRBV29-1 with TRBJ2-3; D not resolved. The ends were cut back, 4 bases at V and 4 bases at J, with 15 bases in the middle. This CDR3 has 14 amino acids. Looked up from germline, CDR1 is SQVTM and CDR2 is ANQGSEA. CDR3 in DNA: TGCAGCGTTGCTGAGTCTCCAGGCGCAGATACGCAGTATTTT. This gives the protein CSVAESPGADTQYF.

This clonotype was picked up many times. For the CDR3, the DNA is TGTGCCAGCAGTCTACTCTACACCGGGGAGCTGTTTTTT. It specifies CASSLLYTGELFF. The chain has TRBV6-5 and TRBJ2-2, with D hard to call. The CDR3 is 13 residues long. From germline, CDR1 is MNHEY and CDR2 SVGAGI. V lost 5 bases to trimming and J lost 3 bases, with 7 bases between them.

This clonotype is termed medium-sized (0.01 to 0.1%). Germline is not matched at one junction end, which may reflect a read error. V is TRBV20-1 and J is TRBJ2-7, with D possibly called TRBD1 or TRBD2 (5 bases each). The CDR3 runs 13 residues. Germline V lookup: CDR1 DFQATT, CDR2 SNEGSKA (reference sequence). The CDR3 spells CSAIWDLSDEQYF. The CDR3 coding sequence is TGCAGTGCTATTTGGGACCTCTCCGACGAGCAGTACTTC.

This clonotype was found a few times. The rearrangement joins TRBV29-1 to TRBJ2-7, with TRBD1 matching over 9 bases. The CDR3 is 14 amino acids. Unmatched junction bases numbered 12, after V lost 7 bases and J lost 5 bases. CDR1 is SQVTM, CDR2 ANQGSEA, per germline. The CDR3 DNA sequence: TGCAGCGCAAGTCCCGGGACAGGGTCCCACGAGCAGTACTTC. Amino acid sequence: CSASPGTGSHEQYF.

This clonotype has a handful of counts. The chain carries TRBV5-5 and TRBJ1-5; 10 bases are a match to TRBD1. This CDR3 region has 18 residues. V gave up 4 bases and J gave up 7 bases; unmatched junction bases: 17. Germline CDR1 reads SGHKS; CDR2 reads YYEKEE (reference sequence). The CDR3 DNA reads TGTGCCAGCAGCACGACCTATACTAGACAGGGGGCAAGGCAGCCCCAGCATTTT. Amino acid sequence: CASSTTYTRQGARQPQHF.